These 32 T cell receptor beta chains came from one sample sequenced in a study of cytomegalovirus exposure and HLA in healthy donors. The PCR contained 60 Vbeta and 13 Jbeta primers. Only in-frame clones appear in the TCRdb table, and some are missing; sequencing was by immunoSEQ multiplex PCR. The table lists roughly 120,000 clones, over 75% of them singletons. The sequenced sample was PBMCs. The source of these receptors is a woman under 30 in good health and CMV-seronegative.

This clone was detected a few times. The chain joins TRBV5-1 to TRBJ1-3, with D uncertain. CDR3 size: 15 residues. V lost 0 bases to trimming and J lost 6 bases, with 13 bases between them. Germline V gene lookup returns CDR1 SGHRS and CDR2 YFSETQ. The CDR3 region is CASSLAPGPENTIYF. The CDR3 DNA sequence: TGCGCCAGCAGCTTGGCACCAGGCCCTGAAAACACCATATATTTT.

The V gene is TRBV5-1, the J gene TRBJ1-1; tentatively, D is TRBD1 (6 bases). Germline V CDR1 and CDR2: SGHRS, YFSETQ. The length of the CDR3 is 13 residues. V dropped 2 bases and J dropped 5 bases, with 10 bases sitting between them. The CDR3 DNA reads TGCGCCAGCAGCTTAACAGGGCGGACTGAAGCTTTCTTT. It yields the protein CASSLTGRTEAFF. The full variable domain, its missing parts supplied by reference TRBV5-1 and TRBJ1-1, is KAGVTQTPRYLIKTRGQQVTLSCSPISGHRSVSWYQQTPGQGLQFLFEYFSETQRNKGNFPGRFSGRQFSNSRSEMNVSTLELGDSALYLCASSLTGRTEAFFGQGTRLTVV.

V gene TRBV6-6 combines with J gene TRBJ1-5, with D maybe TRBD1 (5 bases). V lost 6 bases and J lost 6, with 18 bases in between. The CDR3 spans 15 residues. CDR1 and CDR2 (germline): MNHNY, SVGAGI (reference sequence). The CDR3 DNA follows: TGTGCCAGCAGCCCTGAAGGGGTGAAGCGTCAGCCCCAGCATTTT. This translates into CASSPEGVKRQPQHF.

The chain uses TRBV7-3 and TRBJ2-2, with 9 bases that match TRBD1. Germline V gene lookup returns CDR1 SGHTA and CDR2 FQGTGA. J was trimmed by 4 bases and V by 2 bases; bases with no gene match: 5. This CDR3 contains 16 residues. CDR3: CASSLGVTGGTGELFF. CDR3 DNA sequence: TGTGCCAGCAGCTTAGGGGTGACAGGGGGCACCGGGGAGCTGTTTTTT.

The chain combines TRBV19 with TRBJ1-3; TRBD1 is a possible D gene (5 bases). This CDR3 is built from 15 residues. The germline gives CDR1 LNHDA, CDR2 SQIVND (reference sequence). The ends were cut back, 3 bases at V and 2 bases at J, with 11 bases in the middle. CDR3 coding DNA: TGTGCCAGTAGTATGGGTGGGACTGCTGGAAACACCATATATTTT. It yields the protein CASSMGGTAGNTIYF.

This clone was detected only once. Other DNA sequences in the same sample also yield this CDR3. The chain links TRBV6-1 to TRBJ1-1, with 8 bases matching TRBD1. The CDR3 is 14 residues long. J was trimmed by 1 base and V by 6 bases; bases with no gene match: 4. Germline values: CDR1 MNHNS, CDR2 SASEGT. CDR3 protein: CASSSGQGNTEAFF. In nucleotides, the CDR3 is TGTGCCAGCAGCTCTGGACAGGGGAACACTGAAGCTTTCTTT.

This clone has just a few counts. This chain joins TRBV4-2 and TRBJ1-1, with 8 bases matching TRBD1. CDR3 length: 17 amino acids. Unmatched junction bases numbered 8, after V lost 2 bases and J lost 0 bases. The germline V gene has CDR1 LGHNA and CDR2 YNFKEQ. Here the CDR3 reads CASSQKFQGAMNTEAFF. The CDR3 coding sequence is TGTGCCAGCAGCCAAAAGTTCCAGGGGGCAATGAACACTGAAGCTTTCTTT.

The rearrangement links TRBV7-8 to TRBJ2-1; 16 nucleotides agree with TRBD2. The V segment lost 4 bases and the J segment 12 bases; nucleotides outside the gene matches: 6. This CDR3 is built from 15 residues. Germline CDR1 SGHVS, CDR2 FQNEAQ. CDR3: CASSSGLAGGGGQFF. CDR3 nucleotides: TGTGCCAGCAGCTCGGGACTAGCGGGAGGGGGGGGGCAGTTCTTC.

The rearrangement uses TRBV11-1 and TRBJ1-2, with TRBD1 matching 10 bases. The V segment lost 5 bases and the J segment 4 bases; nucleotides outside the gene matches: 1. The germline V gene has CDR1 SGHAT and CDR2 FQDESV (reference sequence). The CDR3 contains 13 residues. CDR3 residues: CASSRTGGYGYTF. CDR3 sequence (DNA): TGTGCCAGCAGCAGGACAGGGGGCTATGGCTACACCTTC.

V gene TRBV19 combines with J gene TRBJ2-1; tentative D call: TRBD1 (6 bases). V was shortened by 7 bases and J by 1 base, with 8 bases between the two germline ends. This CDR3 spans 13 amino acids. Germline CDR1 LNHDA, CDR2 SQIVND (reference sequence). CDR3 nucleotide sequence: TGTGCCAGTACCCAGGGGTCCTACAATGAGCAGTTCTTC. Its translation: CASTQGSYNEQFF.

This chain uses TRBV5-4 with TRBJ1-2; D may be TRBD1 (6 bases). Germline V gene data show CDR1 as SGHNT and CDR2 as YYREEE (reference sequence). This CDR3 has 13 amino acids. V was clipped by 4 bases and J by 3 bases, with 10 bases between them. CDR3 nucleotides: TGTGCCAGCAGCCCGGACAGATACTATGGCTACACCTTC. Amino acids: CASSPDRYYGYTF.

The chain joins TRBV6-5 to TRBJ2-5; 12 bases are a match to TRBD2. With the DNA end fitting TRBJ2-7 better, the J assignment may be wrong. Germline CDR1 MNHEY, CDR2 SVGAGI. The CDR3 totals 14 residues. CDR3 region: CASSLGTSGYEQYF. The CDR3 DNA reads as TGTGCCAGCAGCCTCGGGACTAGCGGGTACGAGCAGTACTTC.

The rearrangement links TRBV7-3 to TRBJ2-1; D may be TRBD2 (6 bases). V was trimmed by 4 bases and J by 10 bases, leaving 14 bases between them. Per the germline V gene, CDR1 is SGHTA and CDR2 is FQGTGA. This CDR3 comprises 13 residues. CDR3 in DNA: TGTGCCAGCAGCTCCTCGACTAGGGGAGAGCAGTTCTTC. Its protein product is CASSSSTRGEQFF.

The V and J genes are TRBV19 and TRBJ2-1; the match to TRBD2 covers 8 bases. This CDR3 is 15 amino acids long. Trimming at V came to 6 bases and at J to 6 bases, leaving 10 bases not matched to a gene. Germline V gives CDR1 LNHDA, CDR2 SQIVND (reference sequence). The CDR3 spells CASRLAAPNGNEQFF. In DNA form, the CDR3 reads TGTGCCAGTAGACTAGCGGCCCCCAACGGCAATGAGCAGTTCTTC.

The V and J genes are TRBV6-1 and TRBJ2-5; D possibly corresponds to TRBD1 (6 bases). The end of the DNA is better explained by TRBJ2-7, so the J call may be wrong. CDR3 size: 14 residues. CDR1 and CDR2 from the germline V gene are MNHNS and SASEGT. The CDR3 coding sequence is TGTGCCAGCACCCTGCCGGGGACACTCTACGAGCAGTACTTC. This codes for CASTLPGTLYEQYF.

The J gene is TRBJ2-6, the V gene TRBV15, with 8 bases that match TRBD1. Germline values: CDR1 LNHNV, CDR2 YYDKDF (reference sequence). The CDR3 runs to 17 residues. V shed 5 bases, J shed 2 bases, and the junction held 8 bases outside the gene matches. The CDR3 loop is CATSGGQAVAGANVLTF. The CDR3, as DNA: TGTGCCACCAGCGGGGGACAGGCCGTCGCTGGGGCCAACGTCCTGACTTTC.

The CDR3 DNA reads TGTGCCAGCAGCGCGCTGGCCGGGGGCACTGAAGCTTTCTTT. It encodes CASSALAGGTEAFF. J is TRBJ1-1 and V is TRBV9; D is perhaps TRBD1 (5 bases). CDR1 and CDR2 from the germline V gene are SGDLS and YYNGEE. The CDR3 length is 14 residues. The V end was cut by 3 bases, the J end by 4 bases, with 13 bases between.

The V gene is TRBV11-3, the J gene TRBJ1-1; the D is unclear. This CDR3 has 13 residues. The germline V gene encodes CDR1 SGHNT and CDR2 YENEEA. V lost 3 bases and J lost 0, with 5 bases in between. CDR3 protein: CASSFTVNTEAFF. In DNA, the CDR3 is TGTGCCAGCAGCTTTACAGTGAACACTGAAGCTTTCTTT.

This clone showed up just once. J is TRBJ1-2 and V is TRBV7-9; no reliable D call. Germline assignment: CDR1 SEHNR and CDR2 FQNEAQ (reference sequence). V was shortened by 1 base and J by 2 bases, with 11 bases between the two germline ends. This CDR3 has 15 residues. The chain's CDR3 is CASSLVAGPNYGYTF. CDR3 nucleotides: TGTGCCAGCAGCTTAGTGGCGGGCCCCAACTATGGCTACACCTTC.

The chain employs TRBV5-1 and TRBJ2-2, with D hard to call. CDR1 is SGHRS and CDR2 is YFSETQ in the germline V gene. Deletions cut 7 bases from V and 4 bases from J, with 14 bases between. The CDR3 sequence is 14 residues long. The CDR3 DNA is TGCGCCAGCCGCGAGAGTACCGGCACCGGGGAGCTGTTTTTT. The encoded protein is CASRESTGTGELFF.

This clone was seen a few times. J is TRBJ1-2 and V is TRBV7-2, with 9 nucleotides matching TRBD1. The CDR3 spans 16 residues. CDR1 SGHTA and CDR2 FQGNSA come from the germline V gene. The ends lost 5 bases at V and 7 bases at J; junction bases unmatched: 14. The CDR3 DNA is TGTGCCAGCAGCACAACCTCCGGGACAGGGTGGGTTGGCTACACCTTC. Amino acid sequence: CASSTTSGTGWVGYTF.

The rearrangement uses TRBV6-6 and TRBJ1-5; D gene unclear. V was cut by 0 bases and J by 5 bases, with 8 bases left in between. CDR3 length: 14 amino acids. Germline CDR1 MNHNY, CDR2 SVGAGI (reference sequence). DNA for the CDR3: TGTGCCAGCAGTTACTCGATTCAGGATCAGCCCCAGCATTTT. Its translation: CASSYSIQDQPQHF.

The chain recombines TRBV18 with TRBJ1-2; D unresolved. The germline CDR1 and CDR2 sequences are KGHSH and LQKENI. The CDR3 is 14 residues long. Trimming took off 3 bases at V and 3 bases at J, with 11 bases between the two ends. DNA of the CDR3: TGTGCCAGCTCACCTACTAAGGAGTACTATGGCTACACCTTC. Translation gives CASSPTKEYYGYTF.

To note about this clone: The CDR3 end shows no conserved phenylalanine or tryptophan, and so a read error is likely. The DNA is left out, because the CDR3 cannot be placed on it with certainty; the CDR3 is given as TCRdb lists it. The CDR3 protein is CASSFQGP. This rearrangement joins TRBV5-5 to TRBJ2-4; the table names TRBD1, a call not compared with the DNA. Germline V gene lookup returns CDR1 SGHKS and CDR2 YYEKEE (reference sequence). The CDR3 contains 8 residues when both ends are counted.

The rearrangement uses TRBV18 and TRBJ2-2; 7 bases line up with TRBD1. CDR1 KGHSH and CDR2 LQKENI come from the germline V gene. The trim removed 1 base at V and 4 bases at J, leaving 3 bases unmatched. CDR3 size: 15 residues. CDR3 DNA sequence: TGTGCCAGCTCACCACAGGGACAGCTCACCGGGGAGCTGTTTTTT. It yields the protein CASSPQGQLTGELFF.

As regards this clone: Sequence at one end of the junction differs from germline and may be a read error. The chain joins TRBV7-9 to TRBJ1-1; D unclear. The CDR3 runs to 16 residues. Germline CDR1 is SEHNR and CDR2 is FQNEAQ (reference sequence). DNA for the CDR3: TGTTCCAGCCGACCCTCCCGAGGGAGGCGGGACACTGAAGCTTTCTTT. Amino acid sequence: CSSRPSRGRRDTEAFF. Complete variable domain (other parts from reference TRBV7-9 and TRBJ1-1): DTGVSQNPRHKITKRGQNVTFRCDPISEHNRLYWYRQTLGQGPEFLTYFQNEAQLEKSRLLSDRFSAERPKGSFSTLEIQRTEQGDSAMYLCSSRPSRGRRDTEAFFGQGTRLTVV.

The V call is TRBV5-6, the J call TRBJ1-1; a weak D match, TRBD1 (5 bases). Trimming left V 0 bases short and J 6 bases short, with 12 bases between. The CDR3 is 14 amino acids. The germline V gene encodes CDR1 SGHDT and CDR2 YYEEEE. In DNA, the CDR3 is TGTGCCAGCAGCTTGGGACAGACGTTGGCTGAAGCTTTCTTT. It codes for CASSLGQTLAEAFF.

J is TRBJ1-1 and V is TRBV5-5; 7 bases map to TRBD1. CDR3 length: 14 amino acids. The trim removed 4 bases at V and 7 bases at J, leaving 10 bases unmatched. Germline CDR1 reads SGHKS; CDR2 reads YYEKEE (reference sequence). The CDR3 protein is CASSPTTGRLEAFF. In DNA form, the CDR3 reads TGTGCCAGCAGCCCTACGACAGGGCGACTTGAAGCTTTCTTT.

The chain combines TRBV29-1 with TRBJ1-1; D is unresolved. Trimming took off 4 bases at V and 0 bases at J, with 9 bases between the two ends. CDR1 SQVTM and CDR2 ANQGSEA come from the germline V gene. The CDR3 totals 13 residues. CDR3 region: CSVVQAMNTEAFF. DNA for the CDR3: TGCAGCGTTGTGCAGGCTATGAACACTGAAGCTTTCTTT.

The chain uses TRBV4-2 and TRBJ2-6, with 7 bases lining up with TRBD1. The CDR3 is 15 residues long. The V segment lost 3 bases and the J segment 1 base; nucleotides outside the gene matches: 0. Per the germline V gene, CDR1 is LGHNA and CDR2 is YNFKEQ. The CDR3 here is CASSQGQSGANVLTF. Written as DNA, the CDR3 is TGTGCCAGCAGCCAGGGACAGTCTGGGGCCAACGTCCTGACTTTC.

The gene calls are TRBV6-4 and TRBJ1-1; D perhaps matches TRBD1 (5 bases). Germline V CDR1 and CDR2: MRHNA, SNTAGT. The V end was cut by 6 bases, the J end by 1 base, with 12 bases between. CDR3 length: 14 amino acids. CDR3: CASRGGQTNTEAFF. The CDR3 DNA reads TGTGCCAGCAGGGGTGGACAAACGAACACTGAAGCTTTCTTT.

As DNA, the CDR3 is TGCGCCAGCAGCCAACAGCCAGGGGCGAACACTGAAGCTTTCTTT. Encoded protein: CASSQQPGANTEAFF. The J gene is TRBJ1-1, the V gene TRBV4-3, with D possibly TRBD1 on 6 matching bases. V shed 2 bases and J shed 1 base, with 11 bases lying between them. The CDR3 is 15 residues long. From germline, CDR1 is LGHNA and CDR2 YSLEER.